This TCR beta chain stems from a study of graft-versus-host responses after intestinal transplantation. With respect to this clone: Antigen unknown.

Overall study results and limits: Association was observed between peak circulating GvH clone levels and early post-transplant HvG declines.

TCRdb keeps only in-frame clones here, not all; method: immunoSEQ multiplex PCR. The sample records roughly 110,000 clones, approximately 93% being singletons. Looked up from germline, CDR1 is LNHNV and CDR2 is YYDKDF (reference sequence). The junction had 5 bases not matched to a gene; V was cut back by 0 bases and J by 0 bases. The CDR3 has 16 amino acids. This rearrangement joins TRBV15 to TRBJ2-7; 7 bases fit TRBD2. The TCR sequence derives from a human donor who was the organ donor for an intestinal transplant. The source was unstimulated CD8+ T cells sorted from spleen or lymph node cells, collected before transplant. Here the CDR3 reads CATSRDLGGSSYEQYF. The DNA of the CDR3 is TGTGCCACCAGCAGAGATTTGGGAGGGAGCTCCTACGAGCAGTACTTC.